This is a list of T cell receptor beta chains from one sample in a study of cytomegalovirus exposure and HLA in healthy donors. Data came from immunoSEQ multiplex PCR; TCRdb stores just in-frame clones and leaves some out. Altogether approximately 130,000 clones are present, about 8.6% being singletons, with the ten largest covering around 6%. Sequences were obtained from PBMCs. All receptors come from a woman aged 40 to 50 in good health and CMV-seropositive. The CDR3 runs from the conserved cysteine through the conserved F or W. The order of the fields is CDR3 DNA, CDR3 protein, V gene, D gene, clone size, J gene. D genes are given only for firm matches. Expanded clones are given a class, and other clones once, few, many or no size at all.

CDR3nt: TGCGCCAGCAGCTTGGTAGGGGAAAATCAGCCCCAGCATTTT
CDR3aa: CASSLVGENQPQHF
v_gene: TRBV5-1
d_gene: -
abundance: few
j_gene: TRBJ1-5

CDR3nt: TGTGCCAGCTCTCAAACCAGGGGTAACACTGAAGCTTTCTTT
CDR3aa: CASSQTRGNTEAFF
v_gene: TRBV18
d_gene: -
abundance: few
j_gene: TRBJ1-1

CDR3nt: TGTGCCAGCAGCCGAGGGAGTGAGCAGTTCTTC
CDR3aa: CASSRGSEQFF
v_gene: TRBV5-6
d_gene: -
abundance: -
j_gene: TRBJ2-1

CDR3nt: TGTGCCACCAGCAGAGGGAGGGAAAACAATCAGCCCCAGCATTTT
CDR3aa: CATSRGRENNQPQHF
v_gene: TRBV15
d_gene: -
abundance: -
j_gene: TRBJ1-5

CDR3nt: TGTGCCAGCAGCTTAGCGGGGAGGTACTTGGCTTTCTTT
CDR3aa: CASSLAGRYLAFF
v_gene: TRBV7-2
d_gene: -
abundance: -
j_gene: TRBJ1-1

CDR3nt: TGTGCCAGTAGTACCGCGGGAGTCAGCTCCTATAATTCACCCCTCCACTTT
CDR3aa: CASSTAGVSSYNSPLHF
v_gene: TRBV19
d_gene: -
abundance: -
j_gene: TRBJ1-6

CDR3nt: TGCAGCACTCCACAGGGGACCTCCTACAATGAGCAGTTCTTC
CDR3aa: CSTPQGTSYNEQFF
v_gene: TRBV29-1
d_gene: TRBD1
abundance: few
j_gene: TRBJ2-1

CDR3nt: TGTGCCAGCAGCACGACCTCAGAGACAGGGGGTAACTATGGCTACACCTTC
CDR3aa: CASSTTSETGGNYGYTF
v_gene: TRBV27
d_gene: TRBD1
abundance: -
j_gene: TRBJ1-2

CDR3nt: TGTGCCAGCAGCCGTACCGGACTAGCGAGAGCAGATACGCAGTATTTT
CDR3aa: CASSRTGLARADTQYF
v_gene: TRBV13
d_gene: TRBD2
abundance: -
j_gene: TRBJ2-3

CDR3nt: TGTGCCAGTAGTATTGTAAGACAGTCGAGCTCTGGGGCCAACGTCCTGACTTTC
CDR3aa: CASSIVRQSSSGANVLTF
v_gene: TRBV19
d_gene: -
abundance: few
j_gene: TRBJ2-6

CDR3nt: TGTGCCAGCAGCCCTTCCAGAGGGATCGCCTATGGCTACACCTTC
CDR3aa: CASSPSRGIAYGYTF
v_gene: TRBV6-5
d_gene: -
abundance: few
j_gene: TRBJ1-2

CDR3nt: TGTGCCAGCAGCGGACAGCAAGGCTACGAGCAGTACTTC
CDR3aa: CASSGQQGYEQYF
v_gene: TRBV2
d_gene: -
abundance: -
j_gene: TRBJ2-7

CDR3nt: TGTGCCAGCTCGGCAGGGGGGCGGAACACTGAAGCTTTCTTT
CDR3aa: CASSAGGRNTEAFF
v_gene: TRBV18
d_gene: TRBD1
abundance: -
j_gene: TRBJ1-1

CDR3nt: TGTGCCAGTAGGGTGGCAGGGTTGGGTGCTAATGAAAAACTGTTTTTT
CDR3aa: CASRVAGLGANEKLFF
v_gene: TRBV19
d_gene: -
abundance: few
j_gene: TRBJ1-4

CDR3nt: TGCGCCAGCAGTCAATCCCGGGACAGGGAAAACCAGCCCCAGCATTTT
CDR3aa: CASSQSRDRENQPQHF
v_gene: TRBV23-1
d_gene: TRBD1
abundance: few
j_gene: TRBJ1-5

CDR3nt: TGTGCCAGCAGCCTCGGGACTAGCGGGGGGAGCTACAATGAGCAGTTCTTC
CDR3aa: CASSLGTSGGSYNEQFF
v_gene: TRBV11-2
d_gene: TRBD2
abundance: few
j_gene: TRBJ2-1

CDR3nt: TGTGCCAGTAGTAAATCCAGGGGCAACTATGGCTACACCTTC
CDR3aa: CASSKSRGNYGYTF
v_gene: TRBV19
d_gene: -
abundance: -
j_gene: TRBJ1-2

CDR3nt: TGTGCCACCAGCAGGTACAGGGGGCAGAACACTGAAGCTTTCTTT
CDR3aa: CATSRYRGQNTEAFF
v_gene: TRBV15
d_gene: TRBD1
abundance: -
j_gene: TRBJ1-1

CDR3nt: TGTGCCAGCAGTGAATTCTACCAGGGCAACTATGGCTACACCTTC
CDR3aa: CASSEFYQGNYGYTF
v_gene: TRBV6-1
d_gene: -
abundance: few
j_gene: TRBJ1-2

CDR3nt: TGTGCCAGCAGCGTAGACCCGGCGGGGCGGTGGGCTGAAGCTTTCTTT
CDR3aa: CASSVDPAGRWAEAFF
v_gene: TRBV9
d_gene: -
abundance: few
j_gene: TRBJ1-1

CDR3nt: TGTGCCAGCAGTGGTTCGGCAGGGGGCACTGAAGCTTTCTTT
CDR3aa: CASSGSAGGTEAFF
v_gene: TRBV2
d_gene: TRBD1
abundance: few
j_gene: TRBJ1-1

CDR3nt: TGTGCCAGCAGCTCAGGGGACCTATATGGCTACACCTTC
CDR3aa: CASSSGDLYGYTF
v_gene: TRBV7-8
d_gene: -
abundance: -
j_gene: TRBJ1-2

CDR3nt: TGTGCCAGCAGCTTTAGGAGGAAAGGGGGCGCTGGGGCCAACGTCCTGACTTTC
CDR3aa: CASSFRRKGGAGANVLTF
v_gene: TRBV13
d_gene: TRBD1
abundance: -
j_gene: TRBJ2-6

CDR3nt: TGCGCCAGCAGCTTGGGAGTCAGGGAGAACACTGAAGCTTTCTTT
CDR3aa: CASSLGVRENTEAFF
v_gene: TRBV5-1
d_gene: -
abundance: -
j_gene: TRBJ1-1

CDR3nt: TGTGCCAGCAGTGAAGCGGGACAGTTGGTAGGCTACACCTTC
CDR3aa: CASSEAGQLVGYTF
v_gene: TRBV2
d_gene: TRBD1
abundance: -
j_gene: TRBJ1-2

CDR3nt: TGTGCCACCAGCAGCGGGGTTATGCGGGTGGATAATGAAAAACTGTTTTTT
CDR3aa: CATSSGVMRVDNEKLFF
v_gene: TRBV15
d_gene: -
abundance: -
j_gene: TRBJ1-4

CDR3nt: TGTGCCTCTACAGAGGGAGTGGGCACCGGGGAGCTGTTTTTT
CDR3aa: CASTEGVGTGELFF
v_gene: TRBV30
d_gene: -
abundance: few
j_gene: TRBJ2-2

CDR3nt: TGTGCCAGTAGTATATCGGGGGATCCTGAAACTAATGAAAAACTGTTTTTT
CDR3aa: CASSISGDPETNEKLFF
v_gene: TRBV19
d_gene: -
abundance: many
j_gene: TRBJ1-4

CDR3nt: TGTGCCAGCAGTGGTAGGACTAGCTCCTACGAGCAGTACTTC
CDR3aa: CASSGRTSSYEQYF
v_gene: TRBV9
d_gene: TRBD2
abundance: few
j_gene: TRBJ2-7

CDR3nt: TGTGCCAGCAGCTTACCGGGGATGAACACTGAAGCTTTCTTT
CDR3aa: CASSLPGMNTEAFF
v_gene: TRBV7-9
d_gene: -
abundance: -
j_gene: TRBJ1-1

CDR3nt: TGTGCCAGCAGCTTAAGCGGGGGGGCCTACAATGAGCAGTTCTTC
CDR3aa: CASSLSGGAYNEQFF
v_gene: TRBV5-6
d_gene: TRBD2
abundance: few
j_gene: TRBJ2-1

CDR3nt: TGTGCCAGCAGTTCACGACAGGGGGCGAGAAAGGACACTGAAGCTTTCTTT
CDR3aa: CASSSRQGARKDTEAFF
v_gene: TRBV28
d_gene: TRBD1
abundance: few
j_gene: TRBJ1-1

CDR3nt: TGCAGCGTCCGAACGGGTTCCCCGGGGGAAAAACTGTTTTTT
CDR3aa: CSVRTGSPGEKLFF
v_gene: TRBV29-1
d_gene: -
abundance: few
j_gene: TRBJ1-4